Presented here are 2 T cell receptor beta chains from one specimen sequenced in a study of human T cells and chemical hapten exposure. TCRdb used MiXCR to reprocess the RACE reads, holding one entry per CDR3 protein. The sample lists 95,000 or so distinct CDR3 sequences, roughly a tenth occurring once. Stated time point: patch test 1, 2 weeks after DPC sensitization. Specified treatment: therapeutic diphenylcyclopropenone sensitization with weekly scalp DPC. This material consisted of whole blood, taken in connection with sensitization to the hapten diphenylcyclopropenone (DPC). These receptors all come from a man aged 40-55 years with alopecia areata. Some clones in this sample may be carry-over from other donors' samples.

This clonotype came up a few times. V and J are TRBV20-1 and TRBJ1-1; D might be TRBD1 (6 bases). The V gene lost 2 bases and the J gene lost 7 bases, with 11 bases spanning the gap. Germline V gives CDR1 DFQATT, CDR2 SNEGSKA (reference sequence). The CDR3 totals 12 residues. The CDR3 region has the DNA TGCAGTGCTAGACAGGGGCTGATTGAAGCTTTCTTT. This translates into CSARQGLIEAFF.

This chain connects TRBV5-1 to TRBJ1-1; D ambiguous. From germline, CDR1 is SGHRS and CDR2 YFSETQ. The CDR3 consists of 11 residues. Trimming removed 0 bases from V and 5 bases from J, with 2 bases in between. For the CDR3, the DNA is TGCGCCAGCAGCTTGGAGACTGAAGCTTTCTTT. As protein: CASSLETEAFF.